This entry describes one T cell receptor beta chain. No cognate antigen has been identified for it. The record has no base qualities; no much larger clone is one base away. This sample was sequenced with an Illumina HiSeq 1500. TCRdb handled the public reads itself, with Q25 trimming in fastp and clone calling in MiXCR, and kept productive beta chains. Each CDR3 protein appears once, grouped with its most common genes and DNA. The sample profile shows some 800,000 distinct CDR3 sequences; roughly 33% of them were found once. The ten largest account for roughly 12% of the sample. Interpreted using the paper, the treatment or condition label stands for: in vitro stimulation with specific CMV peptide epitopes to enrich CMV-specific T cells. This specimen comes from a study of T cell repertoires in cytomegalovirus infection (dated by TCRdb to between 2018 and 2020). A note on the overall study: Recently identified HLA-C-restricted CMV epitopes, whose presentation resists viral immunomodulation, were targeted by peptide stimulations together with well-studied HLA-B-restricted epitopes. Because public TCR beta signatures pointed to carriage of CMV infection together with the matching HLA type, the HLA type of each donor mattered for the analysis.

Overall results and qualifications from the work: Cumulative frequency of public TCR beta family members discriminated carriers of CMV infection plus the relevant HLA type in this cohort and an independent approximately 350-donor cohort. The ex vivo response was dominated by HLA-C-restricted CMV-specific TCR beta clonotypes, which also provided the single most frequent clonotype in two of eight donors.

The germline V gene sets CDR1 to MGHRA and CDR2 to YSYEKL. The CDR3 holds 15 amino acids from the cysteine to the phenylalanine. Only CDR3 DNA remains: 45 bases, in frame from the first base. The V and J ends are trimmed by 2 bases and 0 bases, leaving 8 bases between them. This clonotype was sampled from a human donor in good health (CMV status not recorded). Some clones in this sample may be carry-over from other donors' samples. Sequenced here: cultured CD8+ T cells from PBMCs, sampled from culture after CMV antigen stimulation. Here the chain combines TRBV4-1 and TRBJ1-5, with the D gene not clear enough to name. The CDR3 protein: CASSQQFRSNQPQHF. The nucleotides read TGCGCCAGCAGCCAACAATTTCGTAGCAATCAGCCCCAGCATTTT.